The 4 T cell receptor beta chains given below trace back to one sample, sequenced in a study of CD8+ T cells in alopecia areata. Extracted RNA was reverse transcribed into cDNA, the sequencing template. Clones were sequenced by immunoSEQ multiplex PCR, and TCRdb holds only the in-frame ones, with some missing. This table holds fewer than 200,000 clones, about 60% found once. The sample here was CD4+ T cells sorted from blood, taken at week 0. These receptor sequences come from a human donor with alopecia areata.

This clone was seen only a few times. The V and J genes are TRBV29-1 and TRBJ2-3; 9 bases align to TRBD2. This CDR3 comprises 15 residues. CDR1 SQVTM and CDR2 ANQGSEA come from the germline V gene. J gave up 4 bases and V 1 base, and 6 bases lay outside the gene matches. CDR3 nucleotides: TGCAGCGTTGAAGGGCCTAGCGGGGTGTCAGATACGCAGTATTTT. It encodes CSVEGPSGVSDTQYF.

This clone was detected a few times. The V call is TRBV7-9, the J call TRBJ2-5; weak D call: TRBD2 (7 bases). Looked up from germline, CDR1 is SEHNR and CDR2 is FQNEAQ (reference sequence). V was shortened by 5 bases and J by 4 bases, with 20 bases between the two germline ends. The CDR3 runs 16 residues. This chain's CDR3 is CASSGSPAGAAETQYF. CDR3 sequence (DNA): TGTGCCAGCAGCGGAAGTCCGGCGGGGGCCGCAGAGACCCAGTACTTC.

The chain combines TRBV2 with TRBJ1-2, with 7 bases lining up with TRBD1. There are 17 residues in the CDR3. CDR1 is SNHLY, CDR2 FYNNEI, per germline. V shed 7 bases, J shed 1 base, and the junction held 15 bases outside the gene matches. CDR3 coding DNA: TGTGCCAGCAAGCCGTGGACTAAGGGGGCTCTTAACTATGGCTACACCTTC. The encoded protein is CASKPWTKGALNYGYTF.

V gene TRBV6-5 combines with J gene TRBJ2-5; no reliable D call. Germline CDR1 MNHEY, CDR2 SVGAGI. CDR3 size: 14 residues. V dropped 2 bases and J dropped 5 bases, with 12 bases sitting between them. CDR3 in DNA: TGTGCCAGCAGTTACGGATCGAGCCTGGAGACCCAGTACTTC. Translated: CASSYGSSLETQYF.